This T cell receptor beta chain was profiled in a study of T-cell reconstitution after alpha-beta-depleted transplantation in children (dated by TCRdb to the mid-2010s). Study-level background: Using TCR repertoire profiling, the study followed T-cell immune reconstitution in a quantitative way in children after TCRalphabeta/CD19-depleted allogeneic hematopoietic cell transplantation.

This clonotype was observed many times. Its antigen specificity is not known. Within one base of it there is no much larger clone, and no base qualities were kept. Library construction relied on PCR. Sequencing was carried out with an Illumina HiSeq 2500. Molecular barcoding was employed in the preparation of TCR libraries, with unique molecular identifiers being used to normalize TCRbeta repertoire quantification. TCRdb trimmed the raw reads at Q25, called clones with MiXCR and kept productive beta chains. One record per CDR3 amino acid sequence lists the most common genes and DNA. A total of nearly 400,000 distinct CDR3 sequences appear in this sample, roughly 22% of them only once. The ten biggest clones cover less than 4.5% of the sample. The input for sequencing was PBMCs from the stem cell graft donor, taken from the stem cell graft. The receptor's source is a human donor who donated a stem cell graft to a child with acute myeloid leukemia.

The CDR3 has the sequence CASSRTVNTEAFF. The DNA sequence is as follows: TGCGCCAGCAGCCGGACGGTAAACACTGAAGCTTTCTTT. The rearranged segments are TRBV10-1 and TRBJ1-1; there is no confident call for the D gene. CDR1 WNHNN and CDR2 SYGVQD are derived from the germline V gene (reference sequence). The CDR3 has 13 amino acids, counting the end cysteine and phenylalanine. Only the CDR3 part of the read is kept: 39 bases, read in frame from the first base. V sheds 6 bases and J sheds 2 bases, leaving 10 bases between their ends.